These T cell receptor beta chains were read from a single sample in a study of cytomegalovirus exposure and HLA in healthy donors. Method: immunoSEQ multiplex PCR; TCRdb's copy keeps in-frame clones and lacks some. The sample records around 200,000 clones, about three quarters being singletons. The sequenced sample consisted of PBMCs. All receptors come from a woman aged 55-75 years in good health and CMV-seropositive. The CDR3 runs from the conserved cysteine through the conserved F or W. The order of the fields is J gene, D gene, V gene, clone size, CDR3 protein, CDR3 DNA. The D gene is left open where the match is weak. A clone size is listed for some rows: how often the clone was seen (once, few, many), or a class if it is expanded.

>TRBJ1-2|TRBD1|TRBV6-6|-
CASRWTGDYGYTF
TGTGCCAGCAGATGGACAGGGGACTATGGCTACACCTTC
>TRBJ1-4|TRBD1|TRBV27|few
CASSPDRGTGKLFF
TGTGCCAGCAGCCCAGACAGGGGGACGGGAAAACTGTTTTTT
>TRBJ1-5|-|TRBV19|-
CASSIVPVSNQPQHF
TGTGCCAGTAGTATAGTACCAGTAAGCAATCAGCCCCAGCATTTT
>TRBJ2-7|TRBD2|TRBV5-1|-
CASRAEPGRRSYEQYF
TGCGCCAGCAGAGCTGAACCCGGGAGGAGGTCCTACGAGCAGTACTTC
>TRBJ2-3|TRBD1|TRBV6-1|once
CASSETFGQGEYF
TGTGCCAGCAGTGAAACGTTTGGACAGGGCGAGTATTTT
>TRBJ2-7|TRBD1|TRBV12-5|-
CASGLVHGGTAFYEQYF
TGTGCTAGTGGTTTGGTACATGGTGGGACAGCCTTCTACGAGCAGTACTTC
>TRBJ1-3|-|TRBV19|-
CASSLTLTGSGNTIYF
TGTGCCAGTAGCCTTACCCTAACAGGCTCTGGAAACACCATATATTTT
>TRBJ2-1|TRBD2|TRBV27|-
CASSLNGRAYINEQFF
TGTGCCAGCAGCCTCAACGGGAGGGCTTACATAAATGAGCAGTTCTTC
>TRBJ1-3|-|TRBV7-9|-
CSSSLIGGTGNTIYF
TGTTCCAGCAGCTTAATAGGGGGTACTGGAAACACCATATATTTT
>TRBJ2-5|-|TRBV4-1|-
CASSTGRSSDQETQYF
TGCGCCAGCAGCACGGGAAGATCTAGCGACCAAGAGACCCAGTACTTC
>TRBJ2-7|TRBD2|TRBV6-1|-
CASSESGGGYEQYF
TGTGCCAGCAGTGAAAGTGGGGGGGGCTACGAGCAGTACTTC
>TRBJ1-2|-|TRBV5-1|-
CASSPGLRDGYTF
TGCGCCAGCAGTCCGGGACTGCGGGATGGCTACACCTTC
>TRBJ2-1|TRBD2|TRBV4-2|once
CASSLGLAGGSYNEQFF
TGTGCCAGCAGCCTTGGACTAGCGGGGGGCTCCTACAATGAGCAGTTCTTC
>TRBJ2-3|TRBD2|TRBV10-2|once
CASKERTSGRGDTQYF
TGCGCCAGCAAGGAAAGGACTAGCGGGAGGGGAGATACGCAGTATTTT
>TRBJ2-5|TRBD1|TRBV7-2|-
CASSYQTGLGETQYF
TGTGCCAGCAGCTACCAGACAGGGTTGGGGGAGACCCAGTACTTC
>TRBJ2-7|-|TRBV28|-
CASRGQTYEQYF
TGTGCCAGCAGGGGACAAACCTACGAGCAGTACTTC
>TRBJ1-1|-|TRBV29-1|few
CSVVRVQGAFF
TGCAGCGTTGTAAGGGTGCAGGGAGCTTTCTTT
>TRBJ1-2|-|TRBV28|-
CASSSGTRSPNDYGYTF
TGTGCCAGCAGTTCTGGGACAAGATCCCCTAACGACTATGGCTACACCTTC
>TRBJ2-7|-|TRBV7-6|few
CASSSGPNYEQYF
TGTGCCAGCAGCTCTGGGCCAAACTACGAGCAGTACTTC